There are many counts of the clone carrying this T cell receptor beta chain. Its matching antigen is unknown. This entry belongs to a study of T cells in Graves' hyperthyroidism and ophthalmopathy. The study's findings and limits: Most expanded thyroid clonotypes above 0.001 also appeared in blood.

The TCR beta CDR3 regions underwent amplification using RNA transcripts as the source. In the first-round RT-PCR of the TCR CDR3, the HTBI primer set was used. One entry per CDR3 protein results from TCRdb running MiXCR on the multiplex PCR reads. The sample consists of roughly 330,000 distinct CDR3 sequences, over 15% of them appearing once. V dropped 7 bases and J dropped 1 base, with 13 bases sitting between them. Germline loops: CDR1 SGHVS, CDR2 FQNEAQ. CDR3 size: 14 residues. The TCR comes from a man aged 25 to 45 with Graves' hyperthyroidism. The specimen was blood. The chain recombines TRBV7-8 with TRBJ1-1; D may be TRBD1 (6 bases). The CDR3 sequence is CASTQGMKNTEAFF. CDR3 bases: TGTGCCAGCACCCAGGGGATGAAGAACACTGAAGCTTTCTTT.